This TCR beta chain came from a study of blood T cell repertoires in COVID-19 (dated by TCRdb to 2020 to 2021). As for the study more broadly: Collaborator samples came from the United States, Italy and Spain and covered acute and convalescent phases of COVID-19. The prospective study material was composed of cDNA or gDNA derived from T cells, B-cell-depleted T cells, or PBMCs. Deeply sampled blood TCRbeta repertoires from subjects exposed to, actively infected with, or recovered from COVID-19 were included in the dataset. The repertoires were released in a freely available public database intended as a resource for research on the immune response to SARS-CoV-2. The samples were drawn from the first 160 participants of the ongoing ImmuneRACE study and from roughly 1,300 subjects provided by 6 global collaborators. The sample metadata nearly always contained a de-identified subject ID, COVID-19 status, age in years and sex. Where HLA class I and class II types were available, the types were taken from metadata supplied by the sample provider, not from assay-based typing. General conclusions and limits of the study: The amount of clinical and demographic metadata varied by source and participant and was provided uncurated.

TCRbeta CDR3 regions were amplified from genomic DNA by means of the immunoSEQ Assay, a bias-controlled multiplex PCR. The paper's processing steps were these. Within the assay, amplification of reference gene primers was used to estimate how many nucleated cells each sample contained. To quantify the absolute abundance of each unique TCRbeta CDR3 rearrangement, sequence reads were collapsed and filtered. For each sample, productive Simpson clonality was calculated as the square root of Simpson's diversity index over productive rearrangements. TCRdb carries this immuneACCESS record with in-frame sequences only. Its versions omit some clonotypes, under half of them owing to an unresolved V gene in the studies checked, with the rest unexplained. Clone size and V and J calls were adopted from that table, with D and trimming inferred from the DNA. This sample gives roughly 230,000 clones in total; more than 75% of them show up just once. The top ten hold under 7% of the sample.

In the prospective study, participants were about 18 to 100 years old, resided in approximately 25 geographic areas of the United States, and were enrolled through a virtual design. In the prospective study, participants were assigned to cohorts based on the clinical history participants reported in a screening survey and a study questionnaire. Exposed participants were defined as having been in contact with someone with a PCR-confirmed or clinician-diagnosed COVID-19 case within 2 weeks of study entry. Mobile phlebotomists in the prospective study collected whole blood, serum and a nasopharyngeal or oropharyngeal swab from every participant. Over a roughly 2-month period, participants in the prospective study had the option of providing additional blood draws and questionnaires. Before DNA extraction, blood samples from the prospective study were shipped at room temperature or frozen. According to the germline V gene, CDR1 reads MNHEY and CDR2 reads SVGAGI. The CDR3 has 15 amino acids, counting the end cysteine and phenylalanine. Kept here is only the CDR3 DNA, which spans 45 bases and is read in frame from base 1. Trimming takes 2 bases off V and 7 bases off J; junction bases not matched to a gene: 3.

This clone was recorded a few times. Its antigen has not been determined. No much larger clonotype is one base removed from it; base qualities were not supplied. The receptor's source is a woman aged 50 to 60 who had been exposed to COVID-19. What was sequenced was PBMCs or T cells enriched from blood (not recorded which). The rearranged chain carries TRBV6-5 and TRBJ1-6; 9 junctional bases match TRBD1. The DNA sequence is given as TGTGCCAGCAGTTACGAGGGGACAGGGAATTCACCCCTCCACTTT. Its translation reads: CASSYEGTGNSPLHF.